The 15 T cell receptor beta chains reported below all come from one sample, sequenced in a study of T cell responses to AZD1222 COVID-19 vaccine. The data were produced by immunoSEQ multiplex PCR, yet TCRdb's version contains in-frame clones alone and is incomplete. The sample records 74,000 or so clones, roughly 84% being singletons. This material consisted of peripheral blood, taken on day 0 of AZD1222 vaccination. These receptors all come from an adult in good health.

In DNA form, the CDR3 reads TGTGCCAGCAGGCTGTCGTTGGATGGCTACACCTTC. This sequence encodes CASRLSLDGYTF. The chain combines TRBV2 with TRBJ1-2; D is uncertain. Trimming took 6 bases from V and 6 from J, leaving 11 bases between them. The CDR3 is 12 amino acids. Germline loops: CDR1 SNHLY, CDR2 FYNNEI. Drawing the rest from reference TRBV2 and TRBJ1-2, the complete variable domain is EPEVTQTPSHQVTQMGQEVILRCVPISNHLYFYWYRQILGQKVEFLVSFYNNEISEKSEIFDDQFSVERPDGSNFTLKIRSTKLEDSAMYFCASRLSLDGYTFGSGTRLTVV.

CDR3: CASSTGTRLSEQYF. The CDR3 DNA follows: TGTGCCAGCAGTACCGGGACTCGGCTGTCCGAGCAGTACTTC. The rearrangement uses TRBV5-4 and TRBJ2-7; TRBD2 is a possible D gene (6 bases). CDR1 is SGHNT and CDR2 is YYREEE in the germline V gene (reference sequence). The CDR3 consists of 14 residues. V was shortened by 5 bases and J by 6 bases, with 18 bases between the two germline ends. Full variable domain (remainder filled in from reference TRBV5-4 and TRBJ2-7): ETGVTQSPTHLIKTRGQQVTLRCSSQSGHNTVSWYQQALGQGPQFIFQYYREEENGRGNFPPRFSGLQFPNYSSELNVNALELDDSALYLCASSTGTRLSEQYFGPGTRLTVT.

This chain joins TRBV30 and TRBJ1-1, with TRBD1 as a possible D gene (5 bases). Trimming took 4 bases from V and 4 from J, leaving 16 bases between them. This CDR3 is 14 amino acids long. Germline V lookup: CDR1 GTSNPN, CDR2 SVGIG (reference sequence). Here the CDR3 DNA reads TGTGCCTGGACTCCCGGCGGGGGGAGCACTGAAGCTTTCTTT. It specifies CAWTPGGGSTEAFF.

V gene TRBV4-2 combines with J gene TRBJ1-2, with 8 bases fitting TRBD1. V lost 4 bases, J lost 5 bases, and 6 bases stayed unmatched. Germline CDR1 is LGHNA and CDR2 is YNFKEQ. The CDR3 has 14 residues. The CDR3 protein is CASSPPDRAYGYTF. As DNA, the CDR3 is TGTGCCAGCAGCCCTCCGGACAGGGCGTATGGCTACACCTTC.

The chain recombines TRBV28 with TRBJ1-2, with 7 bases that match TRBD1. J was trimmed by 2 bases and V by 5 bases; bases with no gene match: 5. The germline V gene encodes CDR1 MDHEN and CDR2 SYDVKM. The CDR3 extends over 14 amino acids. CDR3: CASSETGQNYGYTF. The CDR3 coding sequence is TGTGCCAGCAGTGAAACGGGACAGAACTATGGCTACACCTTC.

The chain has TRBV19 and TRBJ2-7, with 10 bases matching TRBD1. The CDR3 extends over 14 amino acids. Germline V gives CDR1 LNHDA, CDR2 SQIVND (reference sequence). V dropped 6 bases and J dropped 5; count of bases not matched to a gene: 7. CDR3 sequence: CASSQGQGYNEQYF. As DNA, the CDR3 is TGTGCCAGTAGCCAGGGACAGGGGTACAACGAGCAGTACTTC.

The CDR3 coding sequence is TGTGCCAGCAGTATGGCGGGCTCCTACGAGCAGTACTTC. This translates into CASSMAGSYEQYF. This rearrangement joins TRBV6-2 or TRBV6-3 to TRBJ2-7; the D gene is possibly TRBD2 (5 bases). V was cut by 5 bases and J by 0 bases, with 8 bases left in between. Germline assignment: CDR1 MNHEY and CDR2 SVGEGT. This CDR3 contains 13 residues.

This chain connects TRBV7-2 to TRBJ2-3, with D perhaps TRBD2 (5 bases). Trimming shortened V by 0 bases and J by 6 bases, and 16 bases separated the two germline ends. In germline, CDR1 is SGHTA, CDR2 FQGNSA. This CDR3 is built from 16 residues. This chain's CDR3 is CASSLALIWTGDTQYF. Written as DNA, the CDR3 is TGTGCCAGCAGCTTAGCGCTAATTTGGACGGGGGATACGCAGTATTTT. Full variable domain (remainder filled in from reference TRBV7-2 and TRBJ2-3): GAGVSQSPSNKVTEKGKDVELRCDPISGHTALYWYRQSLGQGLEFLIYFQGNSAPDKSGLPSDRFSAERTGGSVSTLTIQRTQQEDSAVYLCASSLALIWTGDTQYFGPGTRLTVL.

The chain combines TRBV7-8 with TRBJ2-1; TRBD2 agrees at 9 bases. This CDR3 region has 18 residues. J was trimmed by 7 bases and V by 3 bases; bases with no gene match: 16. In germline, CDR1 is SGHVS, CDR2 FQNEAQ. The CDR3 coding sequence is TGTGCCAGCAGCTTTCAAGGACTAGCGTCCCATGCTGGAAATGAGCAGTTCTTC. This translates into CASSFQGLASHAGNEQFF.

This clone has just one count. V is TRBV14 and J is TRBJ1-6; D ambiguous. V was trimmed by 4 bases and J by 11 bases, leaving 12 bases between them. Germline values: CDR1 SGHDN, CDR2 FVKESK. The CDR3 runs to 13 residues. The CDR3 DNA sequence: TGTGCCAGCAGCCGAGGGAATTCCGCACCCCTCCACTTT. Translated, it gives CASSRGNSAPLHF.

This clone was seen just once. The CDR3 nucleotides read TGTGCCTGGGGGGCCAAGTGGGACTCCTACGAGCAGTACTTC. Translation: CAWGAKWDSYEQYF. The chain has TRBV30 and TRBJ2-7, with D possibly being TRBD1 (5 bases). The V gene's germline CDR1 is GTSNPN and CDR2 SVGIG (reference sequence). V was shortened by 5 bases and J by 0 bases, with 14 bases between the two germline ends. The CDR3 consists of 14 residues. The entire variable domain, with the rest obtained from reference TRBV30 and TRBJ2-7, is as follows: SQTIHQWPATLVQPVGSPLSLECTVEGTSNPNLYWYRQAAGRGLQLLFYSVGIGQISSEVPQNLSASRPQDRQFILSSKKLLLSDSGFYLCAWGAKWDSYEQYFGPGTRLTVT.

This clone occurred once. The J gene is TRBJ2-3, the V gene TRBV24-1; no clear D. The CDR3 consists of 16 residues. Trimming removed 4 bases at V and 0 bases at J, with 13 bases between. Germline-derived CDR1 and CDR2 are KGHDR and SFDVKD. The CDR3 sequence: CATSELGTTSTDTQYF. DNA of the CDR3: TGTGCCACCAGTGAATTGGGTACGACGAGCACAGATACGCAGTATTTT.

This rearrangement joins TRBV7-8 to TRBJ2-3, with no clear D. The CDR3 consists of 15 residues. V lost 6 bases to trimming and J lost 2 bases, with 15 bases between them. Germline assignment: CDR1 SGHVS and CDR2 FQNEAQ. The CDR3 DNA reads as TGTGCCAGCAGTCAGCCCCTAGGTTCCACAGATACGCAGTATTTT. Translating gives CASSQPLGSTDTQYF.

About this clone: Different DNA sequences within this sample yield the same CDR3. CDR3 in DNA: TGTGCCAGCAGTTTATCCTATGGCTACACCTTC. This encodes CASSLSYGYTF. V gene TRBV28 combines with J gene TRBJ1-2, with D unclear. Between the trimmed V and J ends, which lost 1 base and 4 bases, there was a span of 1 base. CDR1 MDHEN and CDR2 SYDVKM come from the germline V gene. The CDR3 is 11 residues long.

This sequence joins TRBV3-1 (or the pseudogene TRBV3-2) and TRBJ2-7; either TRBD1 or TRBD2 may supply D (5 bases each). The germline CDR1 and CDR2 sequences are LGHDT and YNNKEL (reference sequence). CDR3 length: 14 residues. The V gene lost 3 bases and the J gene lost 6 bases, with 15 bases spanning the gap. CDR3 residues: CASSQTRGVVEQYF. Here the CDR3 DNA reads TGTGCCAGCAGCCAGACCAGAGGGGTAGTCGAGCAGTACTTC.